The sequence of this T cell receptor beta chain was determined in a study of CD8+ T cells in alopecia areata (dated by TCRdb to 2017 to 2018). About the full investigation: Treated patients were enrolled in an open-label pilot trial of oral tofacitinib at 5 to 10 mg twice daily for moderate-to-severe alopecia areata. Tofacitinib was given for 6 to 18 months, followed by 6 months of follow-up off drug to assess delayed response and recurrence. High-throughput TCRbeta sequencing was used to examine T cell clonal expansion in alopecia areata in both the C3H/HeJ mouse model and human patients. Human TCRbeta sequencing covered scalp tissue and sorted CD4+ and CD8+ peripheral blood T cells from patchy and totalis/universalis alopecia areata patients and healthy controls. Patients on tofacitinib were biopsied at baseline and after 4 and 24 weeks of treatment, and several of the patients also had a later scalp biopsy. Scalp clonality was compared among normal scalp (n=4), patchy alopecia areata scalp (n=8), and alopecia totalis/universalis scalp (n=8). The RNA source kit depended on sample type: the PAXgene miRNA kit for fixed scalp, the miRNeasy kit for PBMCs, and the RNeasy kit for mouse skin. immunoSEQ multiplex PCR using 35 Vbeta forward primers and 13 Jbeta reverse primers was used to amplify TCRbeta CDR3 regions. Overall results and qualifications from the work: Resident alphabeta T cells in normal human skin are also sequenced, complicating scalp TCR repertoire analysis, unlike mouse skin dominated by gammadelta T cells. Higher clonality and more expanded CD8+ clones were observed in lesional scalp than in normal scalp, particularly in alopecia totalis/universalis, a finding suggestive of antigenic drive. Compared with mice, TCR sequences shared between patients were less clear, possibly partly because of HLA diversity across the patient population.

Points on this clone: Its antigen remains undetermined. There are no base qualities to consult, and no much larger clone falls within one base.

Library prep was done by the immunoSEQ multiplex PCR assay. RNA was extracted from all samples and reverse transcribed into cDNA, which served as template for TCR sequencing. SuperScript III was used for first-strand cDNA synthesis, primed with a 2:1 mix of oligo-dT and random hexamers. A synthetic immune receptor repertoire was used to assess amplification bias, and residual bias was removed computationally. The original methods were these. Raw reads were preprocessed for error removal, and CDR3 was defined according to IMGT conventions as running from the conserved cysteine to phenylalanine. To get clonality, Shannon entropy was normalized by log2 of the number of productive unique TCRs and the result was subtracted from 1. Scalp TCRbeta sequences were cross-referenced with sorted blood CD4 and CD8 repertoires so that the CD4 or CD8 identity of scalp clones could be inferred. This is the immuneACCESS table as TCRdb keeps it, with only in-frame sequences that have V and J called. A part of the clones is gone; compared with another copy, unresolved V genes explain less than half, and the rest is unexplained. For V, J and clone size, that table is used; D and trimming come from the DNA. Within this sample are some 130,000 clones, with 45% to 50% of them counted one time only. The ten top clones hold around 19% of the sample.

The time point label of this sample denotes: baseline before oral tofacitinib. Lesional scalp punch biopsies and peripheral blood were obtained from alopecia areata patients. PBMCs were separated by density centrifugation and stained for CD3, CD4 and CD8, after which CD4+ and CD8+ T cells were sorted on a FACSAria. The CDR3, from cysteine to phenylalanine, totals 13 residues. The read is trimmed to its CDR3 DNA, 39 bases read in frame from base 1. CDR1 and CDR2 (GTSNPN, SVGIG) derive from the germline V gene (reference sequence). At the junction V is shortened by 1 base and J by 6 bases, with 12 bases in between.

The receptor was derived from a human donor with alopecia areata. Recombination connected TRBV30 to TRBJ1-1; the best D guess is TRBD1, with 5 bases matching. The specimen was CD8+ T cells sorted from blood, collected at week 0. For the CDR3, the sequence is CAWSALPGAEAFF. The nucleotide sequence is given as TGTGCCTGGAGTGCTCTTCCGGGGGCTGAAGCTTTCTTT.